Listed below are T cell receptor beta chains from one sample, sequenced in a study of metastatic and nonmetastatic thyroid tumors. MiXCR reprocessed the PCR reads for TCRdb. The sample shows 30,000 or so clones, around 30% of them seen only once. The sequenced sample consisted of blood. The receptors come from a female donor with papillary thyroid cancer or a benign thyroid nodule (not recorded which). Some clones in this sample may be carry-over from other donors' samples. The CDR3 runs from the conserved cysteine through the conserved F or W. D genes are given only for firm matches. Where a row states a size, it is once, few, many or the class of an expanded clone; other rows omit it.

length	size	J	V	D	CDR3	DNA
16	.	TRBJ2-5	TRBV24-1	.	CATNDPGAGPQETQYF	TGTGCCACCAATGACCCGGGGGCGGGGCCCCAAGAGACCCAGTACTTC
13	many	TRBJ1-5	TRBV4-1	TRBD1	CASSGQGNQPQHF	TGCGCCAGTTCGGGACAGGGCAATCAGCCCCAGCATTTT
15	once	TRBJ2-2	TRBV6-2/TRBV6-3	.	CASSKRADNTGELFF	TGTGCCAGCAGTAAAAGAGCTGACAACACCGGGGAGCTGTTTTTT
13	few	TRBJ2-7	TRBV29-1	TRBD1	CSVVRQGANEQYF	TGCAGCGTTGTAAGGCAGGGGGCCAACGAGCAGTACTTC
13	many	TRBJ1-1	TRBV10-3	.	CAISESDTSEAFF	TGTGCCATCAGTGAGTCGGACACTTCTGAAGCTTTCTTT
13	.	TRBJ1-2	TRBV20-1	TRBD1	CSAAGQGRGGYTF	TGCAGTGCTGCTGGACAGGGGAGGGGTGGCTACACCTTC
18	many	TRBJ2-2	TRBV19	.	CASSTRPKLVASPGELFF	TGTGCCAGTAGTACCCGGCCCAAGTTGGTAGCGTCCCCCGGGGAGCTGTTTTTT
12	medium-sized	TRBJ2-7	TRBV13	TRBD2	CASSSGGYEQYF	TGTGCCAGCAGCTCGGGGGGCTACGAGCAGTACTTC
15	many	TRBJ2-1	TRBV9	.	CASSVAGAPTNEQFF	TGTGCCAGCAGCGTAGCGGGAGCCCCCACCAATGAGCAGTTCTTC
14	once	TRBJ2-1	TRBV4-2	.	CGRNGDNSYNEQFF	TGTGGCAGAAACGGGGACAACTCCTACAATGAGCAGTTCTTC
15	medium-sized	TRBJ2-1	TRBV6-2/TRBV6-3	.	CASSPTSMVYNEQFF	TGTGCCAGCAGTCCCACTAGCATGGTCTACAATGAGCAGTTCTTC
18	few	TRBJ2-7	TRBV11-2	.	CASSSGVRNSQGRNEQYF	TGTGCCAGCAGCTCAGGGGTGCGTAACTCGCAGGGTAGGAACGAGCAGTACTTC
11	.	TRBJ2-7	TRBV2	.	CVSTGKAEQYF	TGTGTCAGCACCGGCAAGGCCGAGCAGTACTTC
16	.	TRBJ2-1	TRBV11-1	.	CASAPSGTGVYNEQFF	TGTGCCAGCGCCCCTAGCGGGACAGGCGTATACAATGAGCAGTTCTTC
12	many	TRBJ2-7	TRBV3-1	TRBD1	CASNPSGGEQYF	TGTGCCAGCAACCCTTCAGGGGGCGAGCAGTACTTC
15	many	TRBJ2-1	TRBV6-2/TRBV6-3	.	CASTHRGRAYNEQFF	TGTGCCAGCACCCACAGGGGGAGGGCCTACAATGAGCAGTTCTTC
13	medium-sized	TRBJ1-1	TRBV27	.	CASSLGVGSEAFF	TGTGCCAGCAGTTTGGGGGTTGGGAGTGAAGCTTTCTTT
16	.	TRBJ1-1	TRBV27	.	CASNLGPGLWDTEAFF	TGTGCCAGCAACCTCGGGCCAGGGTTATGGGACACTGAAGCTTTCTTT
16	.	TRBJ2-2	TRBV4-1	.	CASIQGRSQVTGELFF	TGCGCCAGCATCCAAGGTAGGTCCCAGGTTACCGGGGAGCTGTTTTTT
14	many	TRBJ2-2	TRBV18	.	CASSPRDTTGELFF	TGTGCCAGCTCACCCCGGGACACCACCGGGGAGCTGTTTTTT